Sequencing of this TCR beta chain was carried out in a study of beta chain features in type 1 diabetes. Findings and limits, study-wide: A closer apparent resemblance between naive, central memory and Treg TCRB repertoires was seen in patients than in healthy donors. Type 1 diabetes patients had TCRB CDR3s that were shorter (moderately but significantly so) in all four CD4+ subsets.

CD45RO/CCR7/CD25/CD127/CD95/CD27 sorting isolated CD4+ naive, central memory, regulatory and stem cell-like memory cells. Populations obtained by sorting all exceeded 98% purity. As to this clone: Its specificity is not known.

The whole isolated RNA underwent reverse transcription, so sequencing captured expressed TCRB transcripts. The protocol was immunoSEQ multiplex PCR, while the TCRdb copy is restricted to in-frame clones and leaves out a portion. Among roughly 250,000 clones listed, around 68% were seen once. This CDR3 spans 15 amino acids. CDR1 ENHRY and CDR2 SYGVKD come from the germline V gene. Trimming cost V 6 bases and J 0 bases; bases outside gene matches: 5. This TCR was sampled from a man aged 30-40 years in good health. J is TRBJ2-1 and V is TRBV10-3, with 7 bases fitting TRBD1. The sequenced sample was naive CD4+ T cells from blood. CDR3 nucleotides: TGTGCCATCAGCGGGACAGCTCCCTCCTACAATGAGCAGTTCTTC. Its protein product is CAISGTAPSYNEQFF.